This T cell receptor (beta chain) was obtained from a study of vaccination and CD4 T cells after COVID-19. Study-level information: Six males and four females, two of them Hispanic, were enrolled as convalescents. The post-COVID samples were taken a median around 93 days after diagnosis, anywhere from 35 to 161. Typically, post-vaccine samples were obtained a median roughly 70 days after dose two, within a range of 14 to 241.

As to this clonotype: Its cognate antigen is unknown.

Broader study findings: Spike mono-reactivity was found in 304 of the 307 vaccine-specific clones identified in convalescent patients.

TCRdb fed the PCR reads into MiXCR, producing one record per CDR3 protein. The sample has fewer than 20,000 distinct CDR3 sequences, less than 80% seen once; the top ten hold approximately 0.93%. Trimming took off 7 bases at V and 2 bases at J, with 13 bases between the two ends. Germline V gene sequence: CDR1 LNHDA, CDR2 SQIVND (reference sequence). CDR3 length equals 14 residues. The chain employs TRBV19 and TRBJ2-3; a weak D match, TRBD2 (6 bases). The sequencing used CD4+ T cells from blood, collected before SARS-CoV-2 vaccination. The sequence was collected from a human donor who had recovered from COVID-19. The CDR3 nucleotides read TGTGCCAGTAAGGGTACGGGACTCACAGATACGCAGTATTTT. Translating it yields CASKGTGLTDTQYF.